The rows below give T cell receptor beta chains drawn from one sample of a study of regulatory T cells in long-lasting Graves disease. TCRdb processed the multiplex PCR reads anew with MiXCR; each CDR3 protein has one entry. The sample lists about 460,000 distinct CDR3 sequences; around 13% were seen once. A further study also used this sample, focusing on T cells in Graves' hyperthyroidism and ophthalmopathy.

Sequences were derived from peripheral blood mononuclear cells (PBMCs), sampled at new diagnosis, from a patient treated with antithyroid drugs. The receptors come from a woman in her forties or fifties with Graves disease. Each CDR3 is given with its conserved first and last residue. The order of the fields is V gene, D gene, J gene, CDR3 length, clone size, CDR3 DNA, CDR3 protein. A D gene is named only where the DNA matches it firmly. The listing skips clone size in some rows; elsewhere it reads once, few, many or a size class.

TRBV10-3,.,TRBJ2-1,13,many,TGTGCCATCAGGGGGGCATCCTACAATGAGCAGTTCTTC,CAIRGASYNEQFF
TRBV24-1,.,TRBJ1-5,14,few,TGTGCCACCAGTGATTTGGGGTACAATCAGCCCCAGCATTTT,CATSDLGYNQPQHF
TRBV4-1,.,TRBJ2-5,15,.,TGCGCCAGCAGCCAAGAGGTACCTAGTTGGGAGACCCAGTACTTC,CASSQEVPSWETQYF
TRBV2,TRBD2,TRBJ2-1,15,many,TGTGCCAGCAGTGAACTAGCGGGATCGTACAATGAGCAGTTCTTC,CASSELAGSYNEQFF
TRBV7-6,TRBD2,TRBJ2-7,17,.,TGTGCCAGCAGCAGGACTAGCGGGGGAACCCAACGGTCCGAGCAGTACTTC,CASSRTSGGTQRSEQYF
TRBV19,.,TRBJ2-1,12,.,TGTGCCAGTAGTATCCCCCCAGGGATTCAGTTCTTC,CASSIPPGIQFF
TRBV2,.,TRBJ2-2,17,many,TGTGCCAGCAGTGAAGCTAAGTCGGGGGAGGTCACCGGGGAGCTGTTTTTT,CASSEAKSGEVTGELFF
TRBV20-1,TRBD2,TRBJ2-7,18,many,TGCAGTGCTAGAGGGGACAGGAGGGGACTAGCGGGCTCCTACGAGCAGTACTTC,CSARGDRRGLAGSYEQYF
TRBV7-3,.,TRBJ2-2,15,many,TGTGCCAGCAGCTTAAATGGGCCAGGGGCCGGGGAGCTGTTTTTT,CASSLNGPGAGELFF
TRBV3-1,.,TRBJ2-5,16,.,TGTGCCAGCAGCCAAGGGTTTTCGCAGGGTTTCGAGACCCAGTACTTC,CASSQGFSQGFETQYF
TRBV2,TRBD2,TRBJ2-7,13,.,TGTGCCAGCAGGAAGGGACTAGCGGGCGAGCAGTACTTC,CASRKGLAGEQYF
TRBV6-1,.,TRBJ2-7,14,few,TGTGCCAGCACCCGGGACCCCTATACCTACGAGCAGTACTTC,CASTRDPYTYEQYF
TRBV2,TRBD2,TRBJ2-3,14,many,TGTGCCAGTAGCAGCGGGAGAAGCACAGATACGCAGTATTTT,CASSSGRSTDTQYF
TRBV4-1,.,TRBJ2-1,15,few,TGCGCCAGCAGCCAAGATCCCGGGAATTACAATGAGCAGTTCTTC,CASSQDPGNYNEQFF
TRBV5-1,.,TRBJ2-1,14,many,TGTGCCAGCAGTTTAGGGCAAGATAACAATGAGCAGTTCTTC,CASSLGQDNNEQFF
TRBV6-1,.,TRBJ2-3,15,many,TGTGCCAGCAGTGAAAGCGGATACCGCACAGATACGCAGTATTTT,CASSESGYRTDTQYF
TRBV6-1,TRBD1,TRBJ2-1,15,few,TGTGCCAGTGGAGACGGACAGGGTTTCTACAATGAGCAGTTCTTC,CASGDGQGFYNEQFF
TRBV5-1,TRBD1,TRBJ2-7,14,few,TGCGCCAGCAGCTCGGGGACAGGGGGGATCGAGCAGTACTTC,CASSSGTGGIEQYF
TRBV10-3,TRBD1,TRBJ1-1,13,few,TGTGCCATCAGTTCGACAGGGGTCACTGAAGCTTTCTTT,CAISSTGVTEAFF
TRBV30,.,TRBJ2-2,18,few,TGTGCCTGGAGTACACTTATCCTTTTAGTAGCGAAACACGGGGAGCTGTTTTTT,CAWSTLILLVAKHGELFF
TRBV2,TRBD2,TRBJ2-1,15,many,TGTGCCAGCAGGCTAGCGGGGTACTCCTACAATGAGCAGTTCTTC,CASRLAGYSYNEQFF
TRBV9,TRBD1,TRBJ1-2,13,few,TGTGCCAGCAGCGTAGTGACAGGGGGAGGCTACACCTTC,CASSVVTGGGYTF
TRBV28,.,TRBJ1-3,15,many,TGTGCCAGCGGCTCACAGGGCCGCTCTGGAAACACCATATATTTT,CASGSQGRSGNTIYF
TRBV20-1,TRBD2,TRBJ2-1,15,few,TGCAGTGCTAGAGACATAGCGGGAGGCTACAATGAGCAGTTCTTC,CSARDIAGGYNEQFF
TRBV7-9,TRBD2,TRBJ2-1,17,many,TGTGCCAGCAGGTTTGGGACTAGCGGAACGCGCGACAATGAGCAGTTCTTC,CASRFGTSGTRDNEQFF
TRBV6-1,TRBD2,TRBJ2-7,15,.,TGTGCCAGCAGTGACGATAGCGGGGCCTCCTACGAGCAGTACTTC,CASSDDSGASYEQYF
TRBV7-2,.,TRBJ2-1,15,many,TGTGCCAGCAGCTTAGATTTGGAGGGCTACAATGAGCAGTTCTTC,CASSLDLEGYNEQFF
TRBV27,.,TRBJ2-3,12,many,TGTGCCAGCAGAGGTACGGCAGATACGCAGTATTTT,CASRGTADTQYF
TRBV7-2,TRBD1,TRBJ1-1,16,few,TGTGCCAGCAGCCTCCCGCCTGACAGGGGGAGGACTGAAGCTTTCTTT,CASSLPPDRGRTEAFF
TRBV29-1,.,TRBJ1-1,11,many,TGCAGCGTGAGGACGAACACTGAAGCTTTCTTT,CSVRTNTEAFF
TRBV7-2,.,TRBJ2-7,18,few,TGTGCCAGCAGCTCGGGGGCCTTAAACAGGGTTACAGTTTACGAGCAGTACTTC,CASSSGALNRVTVYEQYF
TRBV20-1,TRBD2,TRBJ2-3,19,few,TGCAGTGCAGGCACCGGACTAGCGGGGGGCCCTCTGAGCACAGATACGCAGTATTTT,CSAGTGLAGGPLSTDTQYF
TRBV20-1,TRBD2,TRBJ2-3,18,.,TGCAGTGCTAGAGGGCGGCTAGCGGGAGGTACTAGCACAGATACGCAGTATTTT,CSARGRLAGGTSTDTQYF
TRBV28,.,TRBJ2-7,13,many,TGTGCCAGCAGAGGGGTGGGCTCCTACGAGCAGTACTTC,CASRGVGSYEQYF
TRBV28,.,TRBJ1-4,17,many,TGTGCCAGCAGTTTACCCACGACGGGGGGCGCAAGTGAAAAACTGTTTTTT,CASSLPTTGGASEKLFF
TRBV28,.,TRBJ2-7,15,many,TGTGCCAGCAGTTTATTGGCGGTGGGGAACTACGAGCAGTACTTC,CASSLLAVGNYEQYF
TRBV30,.,TRBJ2-7,11,few,TGTGCCGGGGCTCACTCCCACGAGCAGTACTTC,CAGAHSHEQYF
TRBV5-1,TRBD1,TRBJ2-7,17,few,TGCGCCAGCAGCCCGGGGCGGGGGACAGGGATCTCCTACGAGCAGTACTTC,CASSPGRGTGISYEQYF
TRBV10-2,.,TRBJ2-7,13,few,TGCGCCAGCCGAGACAGGGAGGGTCGCGAGCAGTACTTC,CASRDREGREQYF
TRBV18,TRBD1,TRBJ1-3,16,.,TGTGCCAGCTCACCAACAGGGGACATATCTGGAAACACCATATATTTT,CASSPTGDISGNTIYF
TRBV5-1,.,TRBJ2-3,15,many,TGCGCCAGCAGCCTAGGAGGCTACAGCACAGATACGCAGTATTTT,CASSLGGYSTDTQYF
TRBV3-1,.,TRBJ2-1,15,many,TGTGCCAGCAGCCAAGAGCCCCTTACCTACAATGAGCAGTTCTTC,CASSQEPLTYNEQFF
TRBV20-1,.,TRBJ2-1,12,many,TGCAGTGCTAGAGATCGAAAGCGTGAGCAGTTCTTC,CSARDRKREQFF
TRBV12-3/TRBV12-4,.,TRBJ2-1,13,few,TGTGCCAGCAGTCAATCTCGAAGCGGCCCGGGGTTCTTC,CASSQSRSGPGFF
TRBV27,.,TRBJ2-3,14,.,TGTGCCAGCAGTTTTGTTGTTCCGGCAGATACGCAGTATTTT,CASSFVVPADTQYF
TRBV18,.,TRBJ2-1,13,many,TGTGCCAGCTCACGAGGGGGCTACAATGAGCAGTTCTTC,CASSRGGYNEQFF
TRBV16,TRBD2,TRBJ2-7,15,.,TGTGCCAGCAGCCAATTAGTACTAGCGGGAGGCGAGCAGTACTTC,CASSQLVLAGGEQYF
TRBV5-1,TRBD2,TRBJ2-1,15,few,TGCGCCAGCAGCTTGCCTAGCGGAAACTACAATGAGCAGTTCTTC,CASSLPSGNYNEQFF
TRBV19,TRBD1,TRBJ1-2,13,few,TGTGCCACTCGCCCCGGGACAGGGGTTGGCTACACCTTC,CATRPGTGVGYTF
TRBV9,TRBD2,TRBJ2-1,18,.,TGTGCCAGCAGCACCCGGGGGTTAGCGGGAGGGGCCTACAATGAGCAGTTCTTC,CASSTRGLAGGAYNEQFF
TRBV28,TRBD2,TRBJ2-7,14,many,TGTGCCAGCAGTTCTAGCGGGAGGAAGATCGAGCAGTACTTC,CASSSSGRKIEQYF
TRBV27,.,TRBJ2-2,21,.,.,CAWCRTSYEQYFGPGTGELFF
TRBV5-1,TRBD2,TRBJ2-1,16,few,TGCGCCAGCAGCCGGGGGACACTAGCGGGAGGAAATGAGCAGTTCTTC,CASSRGTLAGGNEQFF
TRBV4-1,TRBD1,TRBJ2-2,18,.,TGCGCCAGCAGCCAAGACAAGGGGGCCGGATCAAACACCGGGGAGCTGTTTTTT,CASSQDKGAGSNTGELFF
TRBV6-1,.,TRBJ2-1,15,few,TGTGCCAGCAGTCTGGGGACAACACAAATCGATGAGCAGTTCTTC,CASSLGTTQIDEQFF
TRBV25-1,.,TRBJ2-3,14,.,TGTGCCAGCAGTGAATATGCTAGCACAGATACGCAGTATTTT,CASSEYASTDTQYF
TRBV20-1,.,TRBJ1-5,14,many,TGCAGTGCTAGAGAGTTGACAGAGAATCAGCCCCAGCATTTT,CSARELTENQPQHF
TRBV7-2,.,TRBJ2-7,15,many,TGTGCCAGCAGTCAAGCTGCTTACATTTCCTACGAGCAGTACTTC,CASSQAAYISYEQYF
TRBV18,TRBD1,TRBJ1-5,15,many,TGTGCCAGCTCATCAAAACAGGGGGTCAATCAGCCCCAGCATTTT,CASSSKQGVNQPQHF